This record covers a single T cell receptor beta chain. The data were taken from a study of patients and donors after allogeneic stem cell transplantation. MiXCR, run by TCRdb on the RT-PCR reads, gives a single entry per CDR3 protein. The top ten clones hold roughly 3.2% of a sample with approximately 160,000 distinct CDR3 sequences, around 28% of them seen once. The ends were cut back, 6 bases at V and 5 bases at J, with 10 bases in the middle. CDR1 and CDR2 (germline): DFQATT, SNEGSKA (reference sequence). The CDR3 consists of 11 residues. V is TRBV20-1 and J is TRBJ1-2; D call uncertain. The receptor's source is a human donor who was either an allogeneic HSCT recipient or a stem cell or donor lymphocyte infusion donor (not recorded which). It is not recorded whose cells these are; they may come from a transplant donor. The specimen sequenced was blood, either unsorted or a sorted T cell fraction (not recorded which). The chain's CDR3 is CSADLGYGYTF. Here the CDR3 DNA reads TGCAGTGCAGATCTGGGGTATGGCTACACCTTC.